These 15 T cell receptor beta chains originate from one sample sequenced in a study of blood T cell repertoires in COVID-19. Only in-frame clones appear in the TCRdb table, and some are missing; sequencing was by immunoSEQ multiplex PCR. Of 120,000 or so clones listed, around nine tenths are singletons. The sequenced sample was peripheral blood. These receptors were taken from a woman aged 80 or over with acute or convalescent COVID-19.

V gene TRBV19 combines with J gene TRBJ1-1; D perhaps matches TRBD1 (6 bases). The CDR3 runs 14 residues. Trimming shortened V by 4 bases and J by 6 bases, and 15 bases separated the two germline ends. CDR1 is LNHDA, CDR2 SQIVND, per germline (reference sequence). In DNA, the CDR3 is TGTGCCAGTAGTAGCACAGGGAAGGCTGCTGAAGCTTTCTTT. Its translation: CASSSTGKAAEAFF.

The V call is TRBV19, the J call TRBJ2-5, with 10 bases that match TRBD2. CDR1 and CDR2 from the germline V gene are LNHDA and SQIVND (reference sequence). The length of the CDR3 is 14 residues. V shed 2 bases and J 4 bases; nucleotides not matched to a gene: 1. CDR3 nucleotide sequence: TGTGCCAGTAGTATACTAGCGGGGGTAGAGACCCAGTACTTC. It yields the protein CASSILAGVETQYF.

This clone was counted a few times. This sequence joins TRBV2 and TRBJ1-3; the D gene is possibly TRBD1 (5 bases). The CDR3 spans 13 residues. The germline gives CDR1 SNHLY, CDR2 FYNNEI. V lost 4 bases, J lost 8 bases, and 12 bases lay in between. Here the CDR3 DNA reads TGTGCCAGCAGTGCGGCGGGGGAACACACCATATATTTT. Its protein is CASSAAGEHTIYF.

This clone occurred a few times. The rearrangement uses TRBV2 and TRBJ1-2; a possible D gene is TRBD1 (5 bases). Per the germline V gene, CDR1 is SNHLY and CDR2 is FYNNEI. The CDR3 covers 13 residues. Trimming cost V 7 bases and J 5 bases, with 14 bases left between them. The CDR3 here is CASIRQQDYGYTF. The CDR3 DNA follows: TGTGCCAGCATACGACAGCAAGATTATGGCTACACCTTC.

The rearrangement uses TRBV19 and TRBJ1-3; 9 bases line up with TRBD1. V lost 7 bases and J lost 4; bases outside the gene matches: 8. Germline CDR1 and CDR2: LNHDA and SQIVND (reference sequence). The CDR3 totals 15 residues. In DNA, the CDR3 is TGTGCCAGTACCGCCGGGACAGGGCGAGGAAACACCATATATTTT. This codes for CASTAGTGRGNTIYF.

The chain employs TRBV5-5 and TRBJ2-2; tentatively, D is TRBD2 (5 bases). Trimming took 5 bases from V and 7 from J, leaving 15 bases between them. The CDR3 sequence is 14 residues long. Looked up from germline, CDR1 is SGHKS and CDR2 is YYEKEE (reference sequence). CDR3 nucleotides: TGTGCCAGCAGTCTCCCAGGACTGCTCGGGGAGCTGTTTTTT. Residues: CASSLPGLLGELFF.

V is TRBV5-1 and J is TRBJ1-2, with 10 bases matching TRBD1. The CDR3 runs to 14 residues. Unmatched junction bases numbered 8, after V lost 4 bases and J lost 8 bases. CDR1 is SGHRS, CDR2 YFSETQ, per germline. CDR3 nucleotide sequence: TGCGCCAGCAGCCGTCTTGGACAGGGGGACGGCTACACCTTC. This codes for CASSRLGQGDGYTF.

The chain joins TRBV3-1 (or the pseudogene TRBV3-2) to TRBJ1-4, with a weak D call TRBD1 (6 bases). CDR1 is LGHDT, CDR2 YNNKEL, per germline (reference sequence). The CDR3 is 15 amino acids. V lost 0 bases and J 7 bases, leaving 12 bases between the germline ends. The CDR3 here is CASSQEVQGPEKLFF. The CDR3 DNA follows: TGTGCCAGCAGCCAAGAGGTACAGGGTCCTGAAAAACTGTTTTTT.

The J gene is TRBJ1-2, the V gene TRBV5-6; D call uncertain. The CDR3 extends over 15 amino acids. Germline CDR1 reads SGHDT; CDR2 reads YYEEEE. Trimming shortened V by 3 bases and J by 7 bases, and 19 bases separated the two germline ends. The CDR3 coding sequence is TGTGCCAGCAGCTATACCGGGATCCCGAGTGGTGGCTACACCTTC. It encodes CASSYTGIPSGGYTF.

This rearrangement joins TRBV7-2 to TRBJ1-6; perhaps TRBD1 as D (6 bases). Germline V lookup: CDR1 SGHTA, CDR2 FQGNSA. V lost 5 bases to trimming and J lost 6 bases, with 14 bases between them. The CDR3 is made up of 15 amino acids. The CDR3 region has the DNA TGTGCCAGCAGCGAAAGGGCAGGGGCTAATTCACCCCTCCACTTT. As protein: CASSERAGANSPLHF.

The chain carries TRBV3-1 (or the pseudogene TRBV3-2) and TRBJ1-2; 10 bases are shared with TRBD1. The germline V gene encodes CDR1 LGHDT and CDR2 YNNKEL (reference sequence). The V and J ends lost 3 bases and 0 bases, in that order; junction bases with no gene match: 4. CDR3 length equals 16 residues. As DNA, the CDR3 is TGTGCCAGCAGCCAGGGCGGGACAGGGGCTAACTATGGCTACACCTTC. Translation: CASSQGGTGANYGYTF.

CDR3 sequence: CASSQERRQGTYNEQFF. In DNA form, the CDR3 reads TGCGCCAGCAGCCAAGAAAGAAGGCAGGGGACCTACAATGAGCAGTTCTTC. The chain recombines TRBV4-1 with TRBJ2-1; TRBD1 is a possible D gene (6 bases). Per the germline V gene, CDR1 is MGHRA and CDR2 is YSYEKL. The CDR3 consists of 17 residues. V was cut by 0 bases and J by 2 bases, with 14 bases left in between.

The chain couples TRBV27 to TRBJ2-1; D perhaps matches TRBD1 (6 bases). CDR3 size: 14 residues. V lost 4 bases and J 5 bases, leaving 12 bases between the germline ends. Germline V gene data show CDR1 as MNHEY and CDR2 as SMNVEV (reference sequence). For the CDR3, the DNA is TGTGCCAGCAGTTCACAGGGAGCCAACAATGAGCAGTTCTTC. Protein sequence: CASSSQGANNEQFF.

This clone has a single count. The chain employs TRBV5-1 and TRBJ2-1, with 11 bases lining up with TRBD1. The CDR3 loop spans 15 amino acids. Per germline, CDR1 SGHRS and CDR2 YFSETQ. V trimming: 0 bases; J trimming: 10 bases; junction bases outside the gene matches: 6. The CDR3: CASSLAGTGGREQFF. The CDR3 bases are TGCGCCAGCAGCTTGGCGGGGACAGGGGGGAGGGAGCAGTTCTTC.

This chain uses TRBV5-1 with TRBJ2-5; 13 nucleotides align to TRBD2. Germline CDR1 SGHRS, CDR2 YFSETQ. The CDR3 runs 17 residues. J lost 4 bases, V lost 3 bases, and 9 bases had no gene match. The CDR3 region is CASSSGLAGALAETQYF. CDR3 bases: TGCGCCAGCAGCTCAGGACTAGCGGGGGCGCTGGCAGAGACCCAGTACTTC.